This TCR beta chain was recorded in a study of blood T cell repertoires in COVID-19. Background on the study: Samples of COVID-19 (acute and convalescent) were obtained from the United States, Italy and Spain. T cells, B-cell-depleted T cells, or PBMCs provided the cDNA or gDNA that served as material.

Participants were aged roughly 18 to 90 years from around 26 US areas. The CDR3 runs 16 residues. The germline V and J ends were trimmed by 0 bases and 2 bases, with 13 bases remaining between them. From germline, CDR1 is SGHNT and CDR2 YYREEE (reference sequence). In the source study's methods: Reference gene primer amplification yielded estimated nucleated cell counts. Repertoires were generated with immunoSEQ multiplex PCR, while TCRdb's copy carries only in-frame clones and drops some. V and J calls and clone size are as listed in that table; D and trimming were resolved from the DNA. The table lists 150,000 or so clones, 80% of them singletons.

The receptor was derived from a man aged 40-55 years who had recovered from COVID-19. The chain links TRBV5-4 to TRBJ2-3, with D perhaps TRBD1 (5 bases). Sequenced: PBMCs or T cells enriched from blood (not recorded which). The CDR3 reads CASSLVSRDHTDTQYF. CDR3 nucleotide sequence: TGTGCCAGCAGCTTGGTAAGCAGGGATCACACAGATACGCAGTATTTT.